This T cell receptor (beta chain) was captured in a study of T cells in Graves' hyperthyroidism and ophthalmopathy. General observations from the study: Most thyroid clonotypes that were expanded above 0.001 also turned up in blood.

Participants, patients aged 18 to 65, had newly diagnosed hyperthyroidism with a duration under 2 months. Cells are PBMCs isolated from roughly 9.2 ml of fresh blood. A few counts support this clonotype. What it binds is unknown. A much more abundant neighbour one base away suggests this may be a read error. In this CDR3 the conserved last residue, phenylalanine or tryptophan, is missing, so a read error is likely. Amplification of TCR beta CDR3 regions used RNA as the template. Using the HTBI primer set, a first-round RT-PCR was run on the TCR CDR3. TCRdb re-called the multiplex PCR reads with MiXCR, one entry per CDR3 protein. The table includes roughly 380,000 distinct CDR3 sequences, approximately 13% detected once. Germline V gene sequence: CDR1 ENHRY, CDR2 SYGVKD. The CDR3 is 13 residues long. Trimming took off 7 bases at V and 4 bases at J, with 13 bases between the two ends.

The origin of this receptor is a man younger than 45 with Graves' hyperthyroidism that later progressed to Graves' ophthalmopathy. The V and J genes are TRBV10-3 and TRBJ1-1; D gene unclear. Sequenced material: blood. CDR3 sequence (DNA): TGTGCCATCAACGAAAACACAGCCACTGAAGCTTTCCTT. It is translated as CAINENTATEAFL.